One sample yielded the 27 T cell receptor beta chains listed below, sequenced in a study of T cell changes during pregnancy in multiple sclerosis. Using immunoSEQ multiplex PCR, the repertoire was profiled, and TCRdb retains in-frame clones only, with some absent. The sample holds 100,000 to 110,000 clones, about nine tenths seen once. Sequencing was performed on peripheral blood, taken after pregnancy. These TCRs come from a female donor with multiple sclerosis, enrolled in a pregnancy study.

The rearrangement joins TRBV27 to TRBJ2-7; TRBD1 agrees at 8 bases. CDR1 and CDR2 from the germline V gene are MNHEY and SMNVEV (reference sequence). Losses at the gene ends were 8 bases for V and 0 bases for J; bases not matched to a gene: 9. The CDR3 has 15 amino acids. DNA for the CDR3: TGTGCCAGCTCCAGCGACAGGGGTCGCTCCTACGAGCAGTACTTC. This encodes CASSSDRGRSYEQYF.

This chain connects TRBV6-5 to TRBJ1-5, with TRBD1 matching over 10 bases. V was clipped by 1 base and J by 3 bases; unmatched bases: 3. The CDR3 spans 16 residues. Germline loops: CDR1 MNHEY, CDR2 SVGAGI. CDR3 region: CASSYLGQGDNQPQHF. The CDR3 coding sequence is TGTGCCAGCAGTTACTTAGGACAGGGGGACAATCAGCCCCAGCATTTT.

The rearrangement uses TRBV2 and TRBJ1-5; 8 bases line up with TRBD1. Germline CDR1 SNHLY, CDR2 FYNNEI. V lost 2 bases to trimming and J lost 7 bases; unmatched junction nucleotides: 7. The CDR3 contains 15 residues. CDR3 loop: CASSELAGGLQPQHF. CDR3 bases: TGTGCCAGCAGTGAATTGGCAGGGGGCTTGCAGCCCCAGCATTTT.

The chain is built from TRBV6-5 and TRBJ2-1; D call uncertain. V lost 4 bases, J lost 6 bases, and 10 bases lay in between. CDR3 length: 13 residues. The germline V gene encodes CDR1 MNHEY and CDR2 SVGAGI. The CDR3 loop reads CASSSLGANEQFF. CDR3 DNA sequence: TGTGCCAGCAGTTCGCTCGGTGCCAATGAGCAGTTCTTC.

The CDR3 coding sequence is TGTGCCAGTAGTATGTCAGCAGGTAGTTACACTGAAGCTTTCTTT. Encoded protein: CASSMSAGSYTEAFF. The J gene is TRBJ1-1, the V gene TRBV19; the D is unclear. V was clipped by 3 bases and J by 3 bases, with 14 bases between them. CDR1 and CDR2 from the germline V gene are LNHDA and SQIVND (reference sequence). There are 15 residues in the CDR3.

J is TRBJ2-7 and V is TRBV23-1, with a possible D match to TRBD2 (5 bases). TRBV23-1 is flagged as an ORF with uncertain function. The CDR3 loop spans 18 amino acids. Trimming shortened V by 3 bases and J by 0 bases, and 21 bases separated the two germline ends. The CDR3 sequence: CASSHQIVVKRVSYEQYF. CDR3 coding DNA: TGCGCCAGCAGTCACCAAATTGTCGTCAAGAGGGTCTCCTACGAGCAGTACTTC.

V usage is TRBV2 and J usage is TRBJ1-5; D perhaps matches TRBD1 (6 bases). There are 13 residues in the CDR3. Between the trimmed V and J ends, which lost 6 bases and 5 bases, there was a span of 11 bases. The germline V gene has CDR1 SNHLY and CDR2 FYNNEI. The CDR3 sequence: CASRDRQDQPQHF. In DNA, the CDR3 is TGTGCCAGCAGGGACAGACAAGATCAGCCCCAGCATTTT.

V gene TRBV7-8 combines with J gene TRBJ2-5; 12 bases match TRBD1. The CDR3 extends over 16 amino acids. V was clipped by 5 bases and J by 5 bases; unmatched bases: 9. The germline V gene has CDR1 SGHVS and CDR2 FQNEAQ. This chain's CDR3 is CASSHRDRGRSETQYF. DNA of the CDR3: TGTGCCAGCAGCCACCGGGACAGGGGGCGCAGTGAGACCCAGTACTTC.

The chain recombines TRBV5-6 with TRBJ1-2; D remains unclear. Trimming took off 3 bases at V and 4 bases at J, with 13 bases between the two ends. This CDR3 has 14 residues. Germline CDR1 is SGHDT and CDR2 is YYEEEE. CDR3: CASSSEVVGYGYTF. CDR3 bases: TGTGCCAGCAGCTCCGAGGTGGTTGGCTATGGCTACACCTTC.

The chain is built from TRBV11-2 and TRBJ1-1; TRBD1 might be the D (6 bases). CDR1 SGHAT and CDR2 FQNNGV come from the germline V gene. V was shortened by 5 bases and J by 0 bases, with 16 bases between the two germline ends. There are 16 residues in the CDR3. CDR3 nucleotide sequence: TGTGCCAGCAGCCCCAACTGGGCAGGGGTGAACACTGAAGCTTTCTTT. The encoded protein is CASSPNWAGVNTEAFF.

The V gene is TRBV6-5, the J gene TRBJ2-3; 9 bases are shared with TRBD2. This CDR3 has 14 residues. Germline CDR1 reads MNHEY; CDR2 reads SVGAGI. The ends lost 6 bases at V and 3 bases at J; junction bases unmatched: 4. The DNA for the CDR3 is TGTGCCAGCAGGGCCGCGGGGGGGACAGATACGCAGTATTTT. The encoded protein is CASRAAGGTDTQYF.

V and J are TRBV10-3 and TRBJ2-7, with 9 bases fitting TRBD2. Trimming cost V 4 bases and J 2 bases; bases outside gene matches: 6. The germline gives CDR1 ENHRY, CDR2 SYGVKD. The CDR3 contains 15 residues. The CDR3 DNA sequence: TGTGCCATCAGTGGTCTAGCGGGAACAGCCTACGAGCAGTACTTC. Protein product: CAISGLAGTAYEQYF.

The chain couples TRBV18 to TRBJ1-5, with D maybe TRBD1 (5 bases). Trimming took off 0 bases at V and 5 bases at J, with 14 bases between the two ends. The CDR3 has 16 amino acids. The germline V gene encodes CDR1 KGHSH and CDR2 LQKENI. CDR3 sequence: CASSPPSWAGDQPQHF. Here the CDR3 DNA reads TGTGCCAGCTCACCACCCTCGTGGGCGGGGGATCAGCCCCAGCATTTT.

The chain has TRBV27 and TRBJ2-1; D gene ambiguous. CDR3 length: 13 amino acids. Trimming shortened V by 2 bases and J by 7 bases, and 9 bases separated the two germline ends. Germline CDR1 is MNHEY and CDR2 is SMNVEV (reference sequence). This CDR3 reads CASSLTFRNEQFF. CDR3 nucleotide sequence: TGTGCCAGCAGTTTAACATTTCGAAATGAGCAGTTCTTC.

This clone showed up just a few times. This chain uses TRBV19 with TRBJ2-2, with 12 positions matching TRBD1. The CDR3 is 15 residues long. The V gene's germline CDR1 is LNHDA and CDR2 SQIVND (reference sequence). Trimming took 5 bases from V and 5 from J; bases not matched to a gene: 3. The CDR3 sequence is CASSGTGGWTGELFF. CDR3 sequence (DNA): TGTGCCAGTAGTGGGACAGGGGGCTGGACCGGGGAGCTGTTTTTT.

As DNA, the CDR3 is TGTGCCAGCAGCCGGGGACTAGCGTCGGAGACCCAGTACTTC. The encoded protein is CASSRGLASETQYF. The chain joins TRBV7-2 to TRBJ2-5, with 10 bases identical to TRBD2. The germline V gene has CDR1 SGHTA and CDR2 FQGNSA. The CDR3 runs 14 residues. V shed 5 bases and J 5 bases; nucleotides not matched to a gene: 5. The full variable domain, with the rest looked up from reference TRBV7-2 and TRBJ2-5, is GAGVSQSPSNKVTEKGKDVELRCDPISGHTALYWYRQSLGQGLEFLIYFQGNSAPDKSGLPSDRFSAERTGGSVSTLTIQRTQQEDSAVYLCASSRGLASETQYFGPGTRLLVL.

Turning to this clone: Within the sample, other DNA sequences also encode this same CDR3. V usage is TRBV29-1 and J usage is TRBJ2-5, with D perhaps TRBD2 (5 bases). The CDR3 runs to 12 residues. Between the trimmed V and J ends, which lost 4 bases and 5 bases, there was a span of 11 bases. CDR1 and CDR2 from the germline V gene are SQVTM and ANQGSEA. CDR3 nucleotides: TGCAGCGTTGTATCCGGGGAGGAGACCCAGTACTTC. Protein: CSVVSGEETQYF. The full variable domain, completed using reference TRBV29-1 and TRBJ2-5, is SAVISQKPSRDICQRGTSLTIQCQVDSQVTMMFWYRQQPGQSLTLIATANQGSEATYESGFVIDKFPISRPNLTFSTLTVSNMSPEDSSIYLCSVVSGEETQYFGPGTRLLVL.

This sequence joins TRBV14 and TRBJ1-2; perhaps TRBD1 as D (5 bases). Deletions cut 0 bases from V and 4 bases from J, with 18 bases between. There are 17 residues in the CDR3. In germline, CDR1 is SGHDN, CDR2 FVKESK. The CDR3 region has the DNA TGTGCCAGCAGCCAAGACCCCCCAGGGCGAGTCTTCTATGGCTACACCTTC. It yields the protein CASSQDPPGRVFYGYTF.

In its sample, this clone was seen once. This chain joins TRBV21-1 and TRBJ2-5; no check of the table's D call, TRBD2, against the DNA was made. TRBV21-1 is classified as a pseudogene. The CDR3 sequence is 15 residues long. In DNA, the CDR3 is TGTGCCAGCAGCGGAGGGACTAGCGGGGGGGGCGCCCAGTACTTC. This sequence encodes CASSGGTSGGGAQYF.

The rearrangement links TRBV27 to TRBJ1-5, with a possible D match to TRBD1 (5 bases). V was pared by 2 bases and J by 6 bases, with 8 bases between. Germline-derived CDR1 and CDR2 are MNHEY and SMNVEV (reference sequence). The CDR3 is 13 residues long. The CDR3 region is CASSLGGGQPQHF. As DNA, the CDR3 is TGTGCCAGCAGTTTAGGCGGGGGTCAGCCCCAGCATTTT.

The rearrangement joins TRBV4-2 to TRBJ2-7; 10 positions agree with TRBD2. V dropped 0 bases and J dropped 4; count of bases not matched to a gene: 15. The CDR3 consists of 19 residues. Germline-derived CDR1 and CDR2 are LGHNA and YNFKEQ. CDR3 bases: TGTGCCAGCAGCCAAGAAGGGGAGGGCCTAGCGGGAGTGAGATACGAGCAGTACTTC. Encoded protein: CASSQEGEGLAGVRYEQYF.

This clone was counted a single time. The chain combines TRBV30 with TRBJ1-5; TRBD1 aligns across 9 bases. Germline V lookup: CDR1 GTSNPN, CDR2 SVGIG (reference sequence). The junction had 4 bases not matched to a gene; V was cut back by 2 bases and J by 5 bases. The CDR3 length is 14 residues. CDR3 region: CAWSTGQGHQPQHF. The CDR3 DNA reads TGTGCCTGGAGTACGGGACAGGGCCATCAGCCCCAGCATTTT.

This chain links TRBV7-9 with TRBJ2-7, with a tentative D call TRBD1 (6 bases). V was pared by 5 bases and J by 0 bases, with 11 bases between. The CDR3 runs to 14 residues. Looked up from germline, CDR1 is SEHNR and CDR2 is FQNEAQ (reference sequence). CDR3 region: CASSVTGASYEQYF. The CDR3 nucleotides read TGTGCCAGCAGCGTGACAGGCGCCTCCTACGAGCAGTACTTC. The whole variable domain, remainder taken from reference TRBV7-9 and TRBJ2-7, is DTGVSQNPRHKITKRGQNVTFRCDPISEHNRLYWYRQTLGQGPEFLTYFQNEAQLEKSRLLSDRFSAERPKGSFSTLEIQRTEQGDSAMYLCASSVTGASYEQYFGPGTRLTVT.

The chain uses TRBV27 and TRBJ2-7, with 9 bases lining up with TRBD1. The CDR3 is 14 residues long. V lost 5 bases and J lost 5; bases outside the gene matches: 7. Looked up from germline, CDR1 is MNHEY and CDR2 is SMNVEV (reference sequence). The CDR3 region has the DNA TGTGCCAGCAGTATTGCCGGGACAGGGAACGAGCAGTACTTC. Translating it yields CASSIAGTGNEQYF.

CDR3 amino acids: CASSQLTRAEETQYF. In DNA form, the CDR3 reads TGTGCCAGCAGCCAACTGACTAGAGCCGAGGAGACCCAGTACTTC. This chain connects TRBV14 to TRBJ2-5, with a tentative D call TRBD2 (6 bases). V was shortened by 2 bases and J by 5 bases, with 15 bases between the two germline ends. CDR1 is SGHDN, CDR2 FVKESK, per germline. CDR3 length: 15 residues.

The chain links TRBV27 to TRBJ2-1, with 10 bases matching TRBD2. The V segment lost 8 bases and the J segment 8 bases; nucleotides outside the gene matches: 9. The germline CDR1 and CDR2 sequences are MNHEY and SMNVEV (reference sequence). This CDR3 comprises 14 residues. The CDR3 region has the DNA TGTGCCAGCGGGTCCGGGACTAGCGTCGATGAGCAGTTCTTC. Its protein product is CASGSGTSVDEQFF.

The chain is built from TRBV10-3 and TRBJ1-1; possibly TRBD1 for D (6 bases). The CDR3 runs 13 residues. The V end was cut by 6 bases, the J end by 3 bases, with 11 bases between. CDR1 is ENHRY, CDR2 SYGVKD, per germline. For the CDR3, the DNA is TGTGCCATCAGCTCGACAGGCGACACTGAAGCTTTCTTT. Translated: CAISSTGDTEAFF.